Each of the 20 T cell receptor beta chains below was sequenced from the same sample in a study of cytotoxic CD8 clonotypes in ibrutinib-treated CLL. Profiling relied on immunoSEQ multiplex PCR, and the TCRdb table lists in-frame clones only, not all of them. Seen here are 65,000 to 90,000 clones, over 80% observed once, and the top ten hold about two fifths. The specimen comprised PBMCs, sampled after 24 months of ibrutinib treatment. Receptors originate from a human donor with chronic lymphocytic leukemia.

The chain combines TRBV7-6 with TRBJ2-1; TRBD2 matches at 12 bases. The length of the CDR3 is 15 residues. Trimming cost V 3 bases and J 9 bases; bases outside gene matches: 6. Germline-derived CDR1 and CDR2 are SGHVS and FNYEAQ. Written as DNA, the CDR3 is TGTGCCAGCAGCTTTTCCGGACTAGCGGGACTTGAGCAGTTCTTC. The encoded protein is CASSFSGLAGLEQFF. The full variable domain, rest sourced from reference TRBV7-6 and TRBJ2-1, is GAGVSQSPRYKVTKRGQDVALRCDPISGHVSLYWYRQALGQGPEFLTYFNYEAQQDKSGLPNDRFSAERPEGSISTLTIQRTEQRDSAMYRCASSFSGLAGLEQFFGPGTRLTVL.

The chain is built from TRBV13 and TRBJ1-1, with unresolved D. Germline CDR1 and CDR2: PRHDT and FYEKMQ (reference sequence). Trimming removed 5 bases at V and 2 bases at J, with 9 bases between. The CDR3 has 13 amino acids. The CDR3 here is CASSIDRNTEAFF. CDR3 in DNA: TGTGCCAGCAGCATAGACCGTAACACTGAAGCTTTCTTT.

The gene calls are TRBV12-5 and TRBJ2-1; D is uncertain. The CDR3 has 11 amino acids. Germline lookup yields CDR1 LGHNT and CDR2 FRNRAP. V was cut by 6 bases and J by 3 bases, with 3 bases left in between. CDR3 protein: CASGLYNEQFF. The DNA of the CDR3 is TGTGCTAGTGGACTCTACAATGAGCAGTTCTTC.

The chain recombines TRBV4-2 with TRBJ2-3, with TRBD1 matching over 7 bases. This CDR3 is built from 17 residues. J gave up 2 bases and V 0 bases, and 8 bases lay outside the gene matches. Germline-derived CDR1 and CDR2 are LGHNA and YNFKEQ. CDR3 region: CASSQDTDRRYTDTQYF. For the CDR3, the DNA is TGTGCCAGCAGCCAAGATACGGACAGGCGCTACACAGATACGCAGTATTTT.

CDR3 protein: CATSRDTPGAGELFF. CDR3 sequence (DNA): TGTGCCACCAGCAGAGATACTCCAGGCGCCGGGGAGCTGTTTTTT. The J gene is TRBJ2-2, the V gene TRBV15; D gene ambiguous. V was shortened by 0 bases and J by 6 bases, with 11 bases between the two germline ends. There are 15 residues in the CDR3. The germline V gene encodes CDR1 LNHNV and CDR2 YYDKDF (reference sequence).

V usage is TRBV6-5 and J usage is TRBJ2-7; possibly TRBD1 for D (5 bases). V dropped 5 bases and J dropped 4 bases, with 12 bases sitting between them. Germline V gene sequence: CDR1 MNHEY, CDR2 SVGAGI. This CDR3 has 13 residues. The CDR3 loop is CASSLGVEYEQYF. The CDR3 nucleotides are TGTGCCAGCAGTCTAGGGGTAGAATACGAGCAGTACTTC.

This clone showed up just a few times. The rearrangement joins TRBV7-6 to TRBJ2-7; a weak D match, TRBD1 (5 bases). V was clipped by 0 bases and J by 5 bases, with 8 bases between them. Germline V lookup: CDR1 SGHVS, CDR2 FNYEAQ. CDR3 length equals 13 residues. CDR3 loop: CASSLAQGHEQYF. CDR3 DNA: TGTGCCAGCAGCTTAGCCCAGGGCCACGAGCAGTACTTC. Variable domain in full (rest from reference TRBV7-6 and TRBJ2-7): GAGVSQSPRYKVTKRGQDVALRCDPISGHVSLYWYRQALGQGPEFLTYFNYEAQQDKSGLPNDRFSAERPEGSISTLTIQRTEQRDSAMYRCASSLAQGHEQYFGPGTRLTVT.

J is TRBJ1-5 and V is TRBV6-5, with D uncertain. Trimming stripped 6 bases from V and 7 bases from J, with 7 bases between. The CDR3 is made up of 11 amino acids. The germline V gene has CDR1 MNHEY and CDR2 SVGAGI. CDR3 nucleotides: TGTGCCAGCAGCAACGACCAGCCCCAGCATTTT. Protein product: CASSNDQPQHF.

The CDR3 reads CASSRSGRASGELFF. As DNA, the CDR3 is TGTGCCAGCAGCAGAAGCGGGAGGGCCTCCGGGGAGCTGTTTTTT. The chain links TRBV5-4 to TRBJ2-2; TRBD2 aligns across 10 bases. V was pared by 4 bases and J by 6 bases, with 6 bases of the junction left unmatched. The CDR3 is 15 amino acids. Germline V lookup: CDR1 SGHNT, CDR2 YYREEE (reference sequence).

This clone was observed once. CDR3 in amino acids: CASSVRSRQNTGELFF. The DNA for the CDR3 is TGTGCCAGCAGCGTACGTTCGAGACAGAACACCGGGGAGCTGTTTTTT. The chain links TRBV5-6 to TRBJ2-2; D gene ambiguous. V lost 4 bases to trimming and J lost 1 base, with 14 bases between them. Germline-derived CDR1 and CDR2 are SGHDT and YYEEEE. The CDR3 runs to 16 residues.

The chain recombines TRBV4-2 with TRBJ2-7; D remains ambiguous. The germline V gene has CDR1 LGHNA and CDR2 YNFKEQ. Trimming took off 2 bases at V and 6 bases at J, with 11 bases between the two ends. The CDR3 contains 13 residues. CDR3 region: CASSQSRAGEQYF. DNA for the CDR3: TGTGCCAGCAGCCAATCTAGGGCTGGCGAGCAGTACTTC.

The CDR3: CASSLLAASYEQYF. The DNA of the CDR3 is TGTGCCAGCAGCCTTCTAGCGGCGTCCTACGAGCAGTACTTC. The rearrangement joins TRBV14 to TRBJ2-7; TRBD2 aligns across 7 bases. The germline gives CDR1 SGHDN, CDR2 FVKESK. The CDR3 length is 14 residues. Trimming cost V 4 bases and J 1 base; bases outside gene matches: 4.

V and J are TRBV9 and TRBJ1-1; maybe TRBD1 (5 bases). Germline CDR1 SGDLS, CDR2 YYNGEE. The ends were cut back, 4 bases at V and 0 bases at J, with 10 bases in the middle. This CDR3 region has 14 residues. In nucleotides, the CDR3 is TGTGCCAGCAGCAATGGGGGGATGAACACTGAAGCTTTCTTT. As protein: CASSNGGMNTEAFF.

Here the CDR3 reads CASSPGLAGNPSNEQFF. CDR3 sequence (DNA): TGTGCCAGCAGCCCCGGACTAGCGGGAAATCCAAGTAATGAGCAGTTCTTC. V is TRBV11-3 and J is TRBJ2-1, with 12 bases fitting TRBD2. This CDR3 has 17 amino acids. With V trimmed by 5 bases and J by 7 bases, 12 bases remained unmatched. Germline V lookup: CDR1 SGHNT, CDR2 YENEEA.

This clone was found a few times. The V call is TRBV11-2, the J call TRBJ2-7; 7 positions agree with TRBD1. Losses at the gene ends were 0 bases for V and 0 bases for J; bases not matched to a gene: 5. Germline CDR1 reads SGHAT; CDR2 reads FQNNGV. CDR3 length: 16 amino acids. Here the CDR3 DNA reads TGTGCCAGCAGCTTAGACTCAGGGGGTAGCTCCTACGAGCAGTACTTC. Translation: CASSLDSGGSSYEQYF. The entire variable domain, with the rest obtained from reference TRBV11-2 and TRBJ2-7, is as follows: EAGVAQSPRYKIIEKRQSVAFWCNPISGHATLYWYQQILGQGPKLLIQFQNNGVVDDSQLPKDRFSAERLKGVDSTLKIQPAKLEDSAVYLCASSLDSGGSSYEQYFGPGTRLTVT.

This rearrangement joins TRBV10-3 to TRBJ2-1, with D possibly being TRBD1 (5 bases). This CDR3 spans 15 amino acids. Trimming stripped 9 bases from V and 0 bases from J, with 15 bases between. Germline V gives CDR1 ENHRY, CDR2 SYGVKD. The CDR3 loop reads CAIRAGLLSYNEQFF. The CDR3 coding sequence is TGTGCCATTCGTGCAGGGCTCCTCTCCTACAATGAGCAGTTCTTC.

This clone was seen only a few times. The CDR3 region has the DNA TGTGCCAGCAGTGAATCCCTAGCGGGAACCTACAATGAGCAGTTCTTC. Translated: CASSESLAGTYNEQFF. The chain links TRBV6-1 to TRBJ2-1; TRBD2 matches at 9 bases. Germline V lookup: CDR1 MNHNS, CDR2 SASEGT. V trimming: 2 bases; J trimming: 2 bases; junction bases outside the gene matches: 4. This CDR3 comprises 16 residues.

This clone was detected a few times. The J gene is TRBJ1-2, the V gene TRBV4-2; D gene ambiguous. The V gene's germline CDR1 is LGHNA and CDR2 YNFKEQ. The V end lost 0 bases, the J end lost 3 bases, and 11 bases lay between the germline ends. This CDR3 contains 15 residues. The CDR3 protein is CASSQDFNIYYGYTF. CDR3 coding DNA: TGTGCCAGCAGCCAAGATTTCAACATTTACTATGGCTACACCTTC.

J is TRBJ2-5 and V is TRBV5-4; D is perhaps TRBD2 (6 bases). V dropped 0 bases and J dropped 1 base, with 13 bases sitting between them. CDR1 SGHNT and CDR2 YYREEE come from the germline V gene (reference sequence). The CDR3 is 16 residues long. The CDR3: CASSLVTGARQETQYF. The DNA of the CDR3 is TGTGCCAGCAGCTTGGTGACGGGAGCCCGCCAAGAGACCCAGTACTTC.

CDR3 sequence reads: CASTFSSDGSNQPQHF. CDR3 nucleotides: TGTGCCAGCACCTTCTCTTCGGATGGAAGCAATCAGCCCCAGCATTTT. The chain uses TRBV7-9 and TRBJ1-5; D remains ambiguous. There are 16 residues in the CDR3. Looked up from germline, CDR1 is SEHNR and CDR2 is FQNEAQ (reference sequence). V lost 7 bases, J lost 1 base, and 17 bases lay in between.